These 4 T cell receptor beta chains originate from one sample sequenced in a study of cytomegalovirus exposure and HLA in healthy donors. Researchers ran the PCR with 60 Vbeta and 13 Jbeta primers. Profiling relied on immunoSEQ multiplex PCR, and the TCRdb table lists in-frame clones only, not all of them. The sample yields 150,000 to 200,000 clones, 62% seen once. Sequenced material: PBMCs. Receptors originate from a man aged 40-50 years in good health and CMV-seronegative.

As to this clone: A junction end diverges from the germline sequence, so it may reflect a read error. This chain connects TRBV7-9 to TRBJ2-7; D gene ambiguous. The CDR3 loop spans 16 amino acids. Germline loops: CDR1 SEHNR, CDR2 FQNEAQ (reference sequence). CDR3 amino acids: CSSSLSTPRDEYEQYF. The CDR3 DNA reads as TGTTCCAGCAGCTTAAGTACGCCCCGCGATGAGTACGAGCAGTACTTC.

The chain recombines TRBV9 with TRBJ2-1; D not resolved. Germline CDR1 reads SGDLS; CDR2 reads YYNGEE. The CDR3 sequence is 14 residues long. The germline V and J ends were trimmed by 0 bases and 0 bases, with 4 bases remaining between them. CDR3 nucleotides: TGTGCCAGCAGCGTAGTAGTCTCCTACAATGAGCAGTTCTTC. Residues: CASSVVVSYNEQFF.

The CDR3 DNA sequence: TGTGCCAGTAGTATAGTTGAACCCACTTACACAGATACGCAGTATTTT. Protein: CASSIVEPTYTDTQYF. The chain combines TRBV19 with TRBJ2-3; D is unresolved. This CDR3 has 16 residues. Germline CDR1 reads LNHDA; CDR2 reads SQIVND (reference sequence). V was cut by 1 base and J by 2 bases, with 13 bases left in between.

The chain couples TRBV28 to TRBJ2-7, with D possibly matching TRBD1 (6 bases). V was clipped by 6 bases and J by 3 bases, with 12 bases between them. The V gene's germline CDR1 is MDHEN and CDR2 SYDVKM. This CDR3 spans 13 amino acids. The CDR3 nucleotides are TGTGCCAGCAGCGTACAGGGTATCTACGAGCAGTACTTC. This translates into CASSVQGIYEQYF.